This record covers a single TCR beta chain. Antigen: not known. This record belongs to a study of T cell repertoires in cytomegalovirus infection. CDR1 is DFQATT, CDR2 SNEGSKA, per germline (reference sequence). This CDR3 contains 14 residues. The trim removed 5 bases at V and 3 bases at J, leaving 6 bases unmatched. TCRdb independently ran MiXCR on the reads; one entry per CDR3 protein. The sample carries approximately 770,000 distinct CDR3 sequences, about 28% recorded once. The source is a human donor in good health (CMV status not recorded). Some clones in this sample may be carry-over from other donors' samples. The chain recombines TRBV20-1 with TRBJ2-7, with TRBD2 identical over 11 bases. The sample here was cultured CD8+ T cells from PBMCs, taken from culture after CMV antigen stimulation. CDR3 nucleotides: TGCAGTGCTCGAACTAGCGGGGGAGTCTACGAGCAGTACGTC. This sequence encodes CSARTSGGVYEQYV.